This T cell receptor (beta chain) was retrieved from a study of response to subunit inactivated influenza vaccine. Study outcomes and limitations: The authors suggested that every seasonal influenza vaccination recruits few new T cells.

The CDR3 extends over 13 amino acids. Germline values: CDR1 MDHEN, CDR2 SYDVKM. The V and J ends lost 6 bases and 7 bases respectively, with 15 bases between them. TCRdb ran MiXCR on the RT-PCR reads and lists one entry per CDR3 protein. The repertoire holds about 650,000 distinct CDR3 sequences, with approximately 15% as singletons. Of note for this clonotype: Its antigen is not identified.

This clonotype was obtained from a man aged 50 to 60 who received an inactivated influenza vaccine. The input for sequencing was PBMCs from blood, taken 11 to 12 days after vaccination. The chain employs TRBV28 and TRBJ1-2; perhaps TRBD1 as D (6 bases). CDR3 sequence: CASSPAGAIGYTF. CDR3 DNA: TGTGCCAGCAGCCCCGCGGGGGCTATTGGCTACACCTTC.